Listed below are T cell receptor beta chains from one sample, sequenced in a study of blood T cell repertoires in COVID-19. TCRdb keeps only in-frame clones here, not all; method: immunoSEQ multiplex PCR. Of over 130,000 clones listed, roughly 87% were seen once; the top ten hold 3.5% to 4.5%. Sequenced input: peripheral blood. These TCRs come from a woman aged 55-69 years with active or convalescent COVID-19. Each CDR3 is given with its conserved first and last residue. D genes are given only for firm matches. Size is stated for part of the rows, as once, few or many counts, or as a class when the clone is expanded.

clone size | J gene | V gene | D gene | CDR3 DNA | CDR3 protein
. | TRBJ2-7 | TRBV29-1 | TRBD1 | TGCAGCGTTGAAGATCCGATAGGACAGGGCTTCGAGCAGTACTTC | CSVEDPIGQGFEQYF
. | TRBJ2-3 | TRBV30 | . | TGTGCCTGGAGTAGGGGGGGTACTAGCACAGATACGCAGTATTTT | CAWSRGGTSTDTQYF
. | TRBJ2-5 | TRBV2 | . | TGTGCCAGCAGTGACTACGGGACTCAAGAGACCCAGTACTTC | CASSDYGTQETQYF
. | TRBJ2-1 | TRBV11-2 | . | TGTGCCAGCAGCGTGACAGGCAACAATGAGCAGTTCTTC | CASSVTGNNEQFF
. | TRBJ2-7 | TRBV3-1/TRBV3-2 | . | TGTGCCAGCAGCCAAGAAGGCCCGACTCGCGAGCAGTACTTC | CASSQEGPTREQYF
few | TRBJ1-1 | TRBV20-1 | . | TGCAGTGCTAGTAGGGGCCTCGGCACTGAAGCTTTCTTT | CSASRGLGTEAFF
. | TRBJ1-3 | TRBV5-1 | . | TGCGCCAGCAGCTTGGAGGGGGTCTCTGGAAACACCATATATTTT | CASSLEGVSGNTIYF
. | TRBJ1-3 | TRBV9 | TRBD1 | TGTGCCAGCAGCGGGACAGGGGTTGCCAACACCATATATTTT | CASSGTGVANTIYF
few | TRBJ2-7 | TRBV6-6 | TRBD1 | TGTGCCAGCAGGCCGGGACAGACCTACGAGCAGTACTTC | CASRPGQTYEQYF
. | TRBJ2-1 | TRBV18 | . | TGTGCCAGCTCACCCCTGAGCGTGAGCTCCTACAATGAGCAGTTCTTC | CASSPLSVSSYNEQFF
. | TRBJ1-4 | TRBV30 | TRBD1 | TGTGCCTGGAGTGTACAAGGGGGCGCTGAAAAACTGTTTTTT | CAWSVQGGAEKLFF
. | TRBJ2-7 | TRBV29-1 | TRBD1 | TGCAGCGCAGGGGGCATAAACTACGAGCAGTACTTC | CSAGGINYEQYF
. | TRBJ1-2 | TRBV10-3 | . | TGTGCCGCACAGACAGGATATGGTGGCTACACCTTC | CAAQTGYGGYTF
. | TRBJ1-2 | TRBV10-3 | . | TGTGCCATCACCCAAGAAGGGGGTGAGGGCTACACCTTC | CAITQEGGEGYTF
. | TRBJ2-7 | TRBV12-5 | . | TGTGCTAGTGGTTTGGTACGGGATTCCTGGCCGAAGGACGAGCAGTACTTC | CASGLVRDSWPKDEQYF
. | TRBJ1-2 | TRBV29-1 | . | TGCAGCGTTGCTCCAGGGGACTATGGCTACACCTTC | CSVAPGDYGYTF
. | TRBJ1-2 | TRBV30 | . | TGTGCCTGGAGTTCCGGGACAAACTATGGCTACACCTTC | CAWSSGTNYGYTF
once | TRBJ2-2 | TRBV18 | TRBD1 | TGTGCCAGCTCACCCCCAAACAGGGGGCTCGGCACCGGGGAGCTGTTTTTT | CASSPPNRGLGTGELFF
. | TRBJ2-5 | TRBV5-1 | . | TGCGCCAGCAGCCCAGGGATAGACCAAGAGACCCAGTACTTC | CASSPGIDQETQYF
. | TRBJ2-7 | TRBV2 | . | TGTGCCAGCAGTGTTCGGCGGGAAGGGTACTTC | CASSVRREGYF
. | TRBJ2-2 | TRBV5-1 | . | TGCGCCAGCAGCTCCACTAACACCGGGGAGCTGTTTTTT | CASSSTNTGELFF
. | TRBJ1-4 | TRBV18 | . | TGTGCCAGCTCACCAACTGCAACTAATGAAAAACTGTTTTTT | CASSPTATNEKLFF
. | TRBJ1-3 | TRBV4-1 | TRBD1 | TGCGCCAGCAGCCAAGAGGGACAGGGTTACTCTGGAAACACCATATATTTT | CASSQEGQGYSGNTIYF
. | TRBJ2-7 | TRBV28 | TRBD1 | TGTGCCAGCAGTTTACGGACAGGGACCACCTACGAGCAGTACTTC | CASSLRTGTTYEQYF
. | TRBJ1-2 | TRBV2 | TRBD1 | TGTGCCAGCAGTGAACAGGGGGCGAATGGCTACACCTTC | CASSEQGANGYTF
. | TRBJ1-3 | TRBV4-3 | TRBD1 | TGCGCCAGCAGCCAAGATCGGACAGGCGGGAACACCATATATTTT | CASSQDRTGGNTIYF
. | TRBJ1-3 | TRBV19 | . | TGTGCCAGTACCAACACAGGGTTCGCAAACACCATATATTTT | CASTNTGFANTIYF
. | TRBJ1-3 | TRBV20-1 | . | TGCAGTGCTAGTTCGGGGTACAGTCTCTCTGGAAACACCATATATTTT | CSASSGYSLSGNTIYF
. | TRBJ1-1 | TRBV6-5 | . | TGTGCCAGCACTTCCAGGGGTTTCACTGAAGCTTTCTTT | CASTSRGFTEAFF
. | TRBJ2-2 | TRBV18 | TRBD1 | TGTGCCAGCTCACCCAGACAGGGATCGGACACCGGGGAGCTGTTTTTT | CASSPRQGSDTGELFF
. | TRBJ1-6 | TRBV4-3 | TRBD1 | TGCGCCAGCAGCCAAGAGTTCACGGGACAGTATAATTCACCCCTCCACTTT | CASSQEFTGQYNSPLHF
. | TRBJ2-1 | TRBV4-1 | TRBD2 | TGCGCCAGCAGCAACGGGCTAGCGGGGGGCGGATCCTACAATGAGCAGTTCTTC | CASSNGLAGGGSYNEQFF
. | TRBJ2-5 | TRBV7-8 | . | TGTGCCAGCAGCTCGATTAGGGCGACAGGGGAGGGGGAGACCCAGTACTTC | CASSSIRATGEGETQYF
. | TRBJ2-1 | TRBV10-2 | TRBD2 | TGCGCCAGCAGTGACGCTCGGGGGGTTCAAAAGGACAATGAGCAGTTCTTC | CASSDARGVQKDNEQFF
. | TRBJ2-5 | TRBV19 | TRBD2 | TGTGCCAGTAGTACGACTAGCGGGGGGAAAGAGACCCAGTACTTC | CASSTTSGGKETQYF
once | TRBJ2-1 | TRBV11-3 | . | TGTGCCAGCAGCCGGAGAGACAGGCCCAATGAGCAGTTCTTC | CASSRRDRPNEQFF
. | TRBJ1-6 | TRBV19 | TRBD1 | TGTGCCAGTAGTGCCGGGACAGGATTTTCACCCCTCCACTTT | CASSAGTGFSPLHF
. | TRBJ1-2 | TRBV19 | TRBD1 | TGTGCCAGTAGTATTTCGGAGGGGGCCGACTATGGCTACACCTTC | CASSISEGADYGYTF
. | TRBJ1-5 | TRBV7-8 | TRBD1 | TGTGCCAGCAGCTTAGGAGGGGGCGCGGATCAGCCCCAGCATTTT | CASSLGGGADQPQHF
. | TRBJ2-5 | TRBV7-9 | . | TGTGCCAGCAGCCCTACAGCGGGCCCCCGTCCAGAGACCCAGTACTTC | CASSPTAGPRPETQYF
. | TRBJ2-7 | TRBV2 | . | TGTGCCAGCAGTGAGGGCACCTACGAGCAGTACTTC | CASSEGTYEQYF